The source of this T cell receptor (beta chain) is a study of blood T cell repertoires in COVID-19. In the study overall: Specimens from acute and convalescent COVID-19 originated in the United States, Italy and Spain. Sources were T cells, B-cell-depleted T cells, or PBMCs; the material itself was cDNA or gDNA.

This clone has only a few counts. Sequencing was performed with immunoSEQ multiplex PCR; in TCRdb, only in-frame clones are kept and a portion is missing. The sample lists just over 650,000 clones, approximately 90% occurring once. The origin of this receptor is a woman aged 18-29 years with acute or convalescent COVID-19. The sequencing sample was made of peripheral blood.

This CDR3 reads CASSQILPSYEQYF. CDR3 sequence (DNA): TGCGCCAGCAGCCAAATCCTCCCTTCCTACGAGCAGTACTTC. This rearrangement joins TRBV4-1 to TRBJ2-7; D remains ambiguous. V lost 2 bases and J 1 base, leaving 9 bases between the germline ends. The length of the CDR3 is 14 residues. Germline V gives CDR1 MGHRA, CDR2 YSYEKL.